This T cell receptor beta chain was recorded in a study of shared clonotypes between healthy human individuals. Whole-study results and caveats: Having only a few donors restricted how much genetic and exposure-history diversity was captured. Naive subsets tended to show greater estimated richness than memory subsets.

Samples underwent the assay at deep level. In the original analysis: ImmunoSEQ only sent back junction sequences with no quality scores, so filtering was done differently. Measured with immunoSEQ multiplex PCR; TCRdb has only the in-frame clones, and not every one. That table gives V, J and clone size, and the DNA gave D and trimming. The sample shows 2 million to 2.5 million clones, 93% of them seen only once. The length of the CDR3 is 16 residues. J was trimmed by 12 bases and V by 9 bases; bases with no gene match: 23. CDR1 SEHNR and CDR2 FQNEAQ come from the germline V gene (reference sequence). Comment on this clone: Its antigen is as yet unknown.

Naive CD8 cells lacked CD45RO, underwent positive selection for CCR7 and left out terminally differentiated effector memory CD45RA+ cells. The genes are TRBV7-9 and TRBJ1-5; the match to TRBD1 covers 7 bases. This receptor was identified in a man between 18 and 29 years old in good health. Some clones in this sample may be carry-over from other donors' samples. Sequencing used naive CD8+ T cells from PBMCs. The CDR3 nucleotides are TGTGCCAGTTCTCCCGAGGGGGCCAGACTTTTTTGGGGCCAGCATTTT. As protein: CASSPEGARLFWGQHF.